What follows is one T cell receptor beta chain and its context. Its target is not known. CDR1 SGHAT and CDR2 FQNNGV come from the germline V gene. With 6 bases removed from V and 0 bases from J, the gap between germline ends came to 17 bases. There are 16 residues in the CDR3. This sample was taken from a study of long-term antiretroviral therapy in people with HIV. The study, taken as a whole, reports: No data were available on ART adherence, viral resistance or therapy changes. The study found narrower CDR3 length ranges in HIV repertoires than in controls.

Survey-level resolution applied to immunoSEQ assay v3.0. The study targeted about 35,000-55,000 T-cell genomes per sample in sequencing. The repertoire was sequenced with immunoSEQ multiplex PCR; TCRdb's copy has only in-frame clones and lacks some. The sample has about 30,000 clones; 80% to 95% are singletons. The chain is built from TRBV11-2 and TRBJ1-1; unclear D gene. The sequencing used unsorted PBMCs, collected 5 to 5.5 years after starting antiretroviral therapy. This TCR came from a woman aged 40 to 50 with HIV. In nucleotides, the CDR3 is TGTGCCAGCAGACCGATAGTCGACCTCATGAACACTGAAGCTTTCTTT. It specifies CASRPIVDLMNTEAFF.